A selection of T cell receptor beta chains follows, all from one sample in a study of control samples from healthy donors and cancer patients. Some clones are missing from TCRdb's copy, which holds only in-frame ones; the method was immunoSEQ multiplex PCR. The sample lists fewer than 500,000 clones; 75% to 95% were seen once. The material sequenced was PBMCs. The receptors originated from a man aged 35 to 55 with head and neck cancer. CDR3s include the opening cysteine and the closing phenylalanine or tryptophan. The order of the fields is CDR3 length, clone size, J gene, V gene, D gene, CDR3 DNA, CDR3 protein. A D gene is named only where the DNA matches it firmly. Rows give clone size only sometimes, using once, few, many, or a class for an expanded clone.

length: 18
size: NA
J: TRBJ1-6
V: TRBV28
D: NA
DNA: TGTGCCAGCAGTTCCATAGGTTCCGATATCTCCTATAATTCACCCCTCCACTTT
CDR3: CASSSIGSDISYNSPLHF

length: 15
size: NA
J: TRBJ2-7
V: TRBV7-2
D: TRBD2
DNA: TGTGCCAGCAGCTTTCTAGCGGGTAGCTCCTACGAGCAGTACTTC
CDR3: CASSFLAGSSYEQYF

length: 15
size: NA
J: TRBJ1-2
V: TRBV7-6
D: TRBD1
DNA: TGTGCCAGCAGCTTAGATCTGACAGGGGTTCTAGGCTACACCTTC
CDR3: CASSLDLTGVLGYTF

length: 13
size: NA
J: TRBJ1-1
V: TRBV18
D: TRBD1
DNA: TGTGCCAGCCGGGACAGTCAGAGTACTGAAGCTTTCTTT
CDR3: CASRDSQSTEAFF

length: 17
size: few
J: TRBJ2-1
V: TRBV5-1
D: TRBD2
DNA: TGCGCCAGCAGCTTTAGAGCAAGCGGGGGAGCCTACAATGAGCAGTTCTTC
CDR3: CASSFRASGGAYNEQFF

length: 18
size: NA
J: TRBJ2-1
V: TRBV7-9
D: TRBD1
DNA: TGTGCCAGCAGCTCACAGGCCCGGACAGGGTCGCGCTACAATGAGCAGTTCTTC
CDR3: CASSSQARTGSRYNEQFF

length: 14
size: NA
J: TRBJ2-7
V: TRBV5-1
D: TRBD2
DNA: TGCGCCAGCAGTCCCCTAGCGGGAGGAGTCGAGCAGTACTTC
CDR3: CASSPLAGGVEQYF

length: 12
size: NA
J: TRBJ2-4
V: TRBV5-4
D: NA
DNA: TGTGCCAGCAGCTTGGGTAGACAGGAGGTATACTTC
CDR3: CASSLGRQEVYF

length: 16
size: NA
J: TRBJ2-3
V: TRBV7-4
D: NA
DNA: TGTGCCAGCAGCTTAGTAGCCAGGGTCGGCACAGATACGCAGTATTTT
CDR3: CASSLVARVGTDTQYF

length: 15
size: NA
J: TRBJ2-1
V: TRBV11-2
D: NA
DNA: TGTGCCAGCAGCTGGAGACAAATTGAAGTCAATGAGCAGTTCTTC
CDR3: CASSWRQIEVNEQFF

length: 14
size: once
J: TRBJ2-2
V: TRBV6-5
D: NA
DNA: TGTGCCAGCAGTCCGCTGTCTAGTCCCGGGGAGCTGTTTTTT
CDR3: CASSPLSSPGELFF

length: 13
size: NA
J: TRBJ1-6
V: TRBV30
D: TRBD1
DNA: TGTGCCTCTGGACAGGACCTCCAAGGGACCCTCCACTTT
CDR3: CASGQDLQGTLHF

length: 14
size: NA
J: TRBJ2-7
V: TRBV11-2
D: NA
DNA: TGTGCCAGCAGCTTTGGTTCTAATAGCTACGAGCAGTACTTC
CDR3: CASSFGSNSYEQYF

length: 15
size: NA
J: TRBJ2-3
V: TRBV11-3
D: NA
DNA: TGTGCCAGCAGCTTAGGAGGACCCAACACAGATACGCAGTATTTT
CDR3: CASSLGGPNTDTQYF

length: 16
size: NA
J: TRBJ2-1
V: TRBV19
D: TRBD2
DNA: TGTGCCAGCGAAGAGGGGGGCCTAGCGGGAACCAATGAGCAGTTCTTC
CDR3: CASEEGGLAGTNEQFF

length: 13
size: NA
J: TRBJ2-7
V: TRBV12-3/TRBV12-4
D: TRBD1
DNA: TGTGCCAGCAGGGCGGACAGGGGGCGCGAGCAGTACTTC
CDR3: CASRADRGREQYF

length: 15
size: NA
J: TRBJ2-2
V: TRBV28
D: NA
DNA: TGTGCCAGCAGTTTCTCTAGCGTGAACACCGGGGAGCTGTTTTTT
CDR3: CASSFSSVNTGELFF

length: 15
size: NA
J: TRBJ2-2
V: TRBV7-2
D: NA
DNA: TGTGCCAGCAATAGCAGGGGACTGAACACCGGGGAGCTGTTTTTT
CDR3: CASNSRGLNTGELFF

length: 16
size: NA
J: TRBJ2-1
V: TRBV7-9
D: TRBD2
DNA: TGTGCCAGCAGCTTAGGATCTAGCGGCTCCTACAATGAGCAGTTCTTC
CDR3: CASSLGSSGSYNEQFF

length: 11
size: NA
J: TRBJ1-1
V: TRBV5-1
D: TRBD1
DNA: TGCGCCAGCAGCGGGACAGGGGAAGCTTTCTTT
CDR3: CASSGTGEAFF

length: 15
size: NA
J: TRBJ1-3
V: TRBV15
D: TRBD1
DNA: TGTGCCACCGGATTGGACAGGGGGCTTGGAAACACCATATATTTT
CDR3: CATGLDRGLGNTIYF

length: 15
size: NA
J: TRBJ2-7
V: TRBV3-1/TRBV3-2
D: TRBD2
DNA: TGTGCCAGCAGCCCGATAGGACTAGCGGAGGGAGTGCAGTACTTC
CDR3: CASSPIGLAEGVQYF

length: 13
size: NA
J: TRBJ1-3
V: TRBV18
D: NA
DNA: TGTGCCAGCTCACCACCGATTGGGGCCCCAGGCCATTTT
CDR3: CASSPPIGAPGHF

length: 18
size: NA
J: TRBJ2-3
V: TRBV2
D: TRBD2
DNA: TGTGCCAGCAGTGGGGGGGGATGGGATAGCGCTAGCACAGATACGCAGTATTTT
CDR3: CASSGGGWDSASTDTQYF

length: 15
size: NA
J: TRBJ1-3
V: TRBV3-1/TRBV3-2
D: NA
DNA: TGTGCCAGCAGCTATCCCGAAGGTTCTGGAAACACCATATATTTT
CDR3: CASSYPEGSGNTIYF

length: 16
size: NA
J: TRBJ2-1
V: TRBV7-9
D: TRBD2
DNA: TGTGCCAGCAGCCCAGAGGGGAGCGGGAGGGCCCGGGAGCAGTTCTTC
CDR3: CASSPEGSGRAREQFF

length: 16
size: NA
J: TRBJ2-1
V: TRBV15
D: NA
DNA: TGTGCCACCAGCACCCGGGACCCAAGCTCCTACAATGAGCAGTTCTTC
CDR3: CATSTRDPSSYNEQFF

length: 17
size: NA
J: TRBJ2-1
V: TRBV7-2
D: TRBD2
DNA: TGTGCCAGCAGCTTAGCGGTCCTAGCGGGGGGGTACAATGAGCAGTTCTTC
CDR3: CASSLAVLAGGYNEQFF

length: 15
size: NA
J: TRBJ1-1
V: TRBV6-5
D: TRBD1
DNA: TGTGCCAGCAGCAGACAGGGTGGGATGAACACTGAAGCTTTCTTT
CDR3: CASSRQGGMNTEAFF

length: 15
size: NA
J: TRBJ2-7
V: TRBV5-1
D: NA
DNA: TGCGCCAGCAGTTACGAACAGGCCAGCTCCTACGAGCAGTACTTC
CDR3: CASSYEQASSYEQYF

length: 17
size: NA
J: TRBJ2-3
V: TRBV11-2
D: TRBD2
DNA: TGTGCCAGCAGCTTACTAGCGGGAGGGGTAGTCACAGATACGCAGTATTTT
CDR3: CASSLLAGGVVTDTQYF

length: 15
size: once
J: TRBJ2-7
V: TRBV9
D: TRBD2
DNA: TGTGCCAGCAGCGTCGGGGGGGCCGGTGTAGGCGAGCAGTACTTC
CDR3: CASSVGGAGVGEQYF

length: 16
size: NA
J: TRBJ2-1
V: TRBV6-2/TRBV6-3
D: NA
DNA: TGTGCCAGCAGTTGGGGACAAGCGCTATCCTACAATGAGCAGTTCTTC
CDR3: CASSWGQALSYNEQFF

length: 18
size: few
J: TRBJ2-1
V: TRBV19
D: TRBD2
DNA: TGTGCCAGTAGTACCCCCCCACTAGCGGGAGGGGTCAACAATGAGCAGTTCTTC
CDR3: CASSTPPLAGGVNNEQFF

length: 13
size: NA
J: TRBJ2-1
V: TRBV12-3/TRBV12-4
D: NA
DNA: TGTGCCAGCAGTCACCTGTCCTACAATGAGCAGTTCTTC
CDR3: CASSHLSYNEQFF

length: 13
size: NA
J: TRBJ2-2
V: TRBV18
D: NA
DNA: TGTGCCAGCTCACTCTCCTCCGACGGGGAGCTGTTTTTT
CDR3: CASSLSSDGELFF

length: 14
size: NA
J: TRBJ2-7
V: TRBV6-5
D: NA
DNA: TGTGCCAGCACTTTGAGGGATAGATCCTACGAGCAGTACTTC
CDR3: CASTLRDRSYEQYF

length: 15
size: NA
J: TRBJ1-1
V: TRBV3-1/TRBV3-2
D: TRBD1
DNA: TGTGCCAGCAGCCCCCGGACAGGGTGGGACACTGAAGCTTTCTTT
CDR3: CASSPRTGWDTEAFF

length: 13
size: NA
J: TRBJ2-5
V: TRBV5-4
D: TRBD1
DNA: TGTGCCAGCAGCCCGACAGGGGATGTGACCCAGTACTTC
CDR3: CASSPTGDVTQYF

length: 20
size: NA
J: TRBJ2-1
V: TRBV27
D: TRBD2
DNA: TGTGCCAGCAGTTTATCGGCGCTAGCGGGGGGCACTTCGGTACGCAATGAGCAGTTCTTC
CDR3: CASSLSALAGGTSVRNEQFF

length: 15
size: once
J: TRBJ2-7
V: TRBV6-5
D: TRBD2
DNA: TGTGCCAGTATCTGGGGACTAGCGGAGAACTACGAGCAGTACTTC
CDR3: CASIWGLAENYEQYF

length: 16
size: NA
J: TRBJ2-2
V: TRBV4-1
D: NA
DNA: TGCGCCAGCAGCCAACGGGACGGATCTTTCACCGGGGAGCTGTTTTTT
CDR3: CASSQRDGSFTGELFF

length: 14
size: NA
J: TRBJ2-5
V: TRBV10-1
D: NA
DNA: TGCGCCAGCAGTGAGGGCGGCCGCCAAGAGACCCAGTACTTC
CDR3: CASSEGGRQETQYF

length: 14
size: NA
J: TRBJ2-5
V: TRBV15
D: TRBD2
DNA: TGTGCCACCAGCGGGGCGGGGGGAAAAGAGACCCAGTACTTC
CDR3: CATSGAGGKETQYF

length: 14
size: NA
J: TRBJ1-2
V: TRBV27
D: NA
DNA: TGTGCCAGCAAGGGGCATGGAGCTAACTATGGCTACACCTTC
CDR3: CASKGHGANYGYTF

length: 13
size: NA
J: TRBJ1-1
V: TRBV3-1/TRBV3-2
D: TRBD1
DNA: TGTGCCACCTCCACAGGGGAGGGCACTGAAGCTTTCTTT
CDR3: CATSTGEGTEAFF

length: 13
size: NA
J: TRBJ2-7
V: TRBV27
D: NA
DNA: TGTGCCAGCAGAGAGGGGACAAACTACGAGCAGTACTTC
CDR3: CASREGTNYEQYF

length: 15
size: once
J: TRBJ2-1
V: TRBV13
D: NA
DNA: TGTGCCAGCACACCCCCCGGGACTCCGTACAATGAGCAGTTCTTC
CDR3: CASTPPGTPYNEQFF

length: 16
size: NA
J: TRBJ1-2
V: TRBV5-1
D: TRBD1
DNA: TGCGCCAGCAGCTTGAGAGCAGGGGGACGGGACTATGGCTACACCTTC
CDR3: CASSLRAGGRDYGYTF

length: 14
size: NA
J: TRBJ1-2
V: TRBV9
D: NA
DNA: TGTGCCAGCAGCGTAGAAACCGGGGGACGTGGCTACACCTTC
CDR3: CASSVETGGRGYTF

length: 14
size: NA
J: TRBJ2-3
V: TRBV19
D: NA
DNA: TGTGCCAGTAGTATGGGTCCAATAGTCGATACGCAGTATTTT
CDR3: CASSMGPIVDTQYF

length: 16
size: NA
J: TRBJ1-5
V: TRBV20-1
D: NA
DNA: TGCAGTGCTAGTTCGGTGGGGTTAGGGGGCAATCAGCCCCAGCATTTT
CDR3: CSASSVGLGGNQPQHF